This TCR beta chain was obtained from a study of T cell repertoires in cytomegalovirus infection. Each CDR3 protein is one row after TCRdb ran MiXCR on the reads. The sample shows fewer than 550,000 distinct CDR3 sequences, approximately 10% of them seen only once. This CDR3 is 15 amino acids long. V shed 3 bases and J 7 bases; nucleotides not matched to a gene: 9. Germline CDR1 and CDR2: MDHEN and SYDVKM. The sample holds many counts of this clonotype. The sequence derives from a human donor in good health (CMV status not recorded). Some clones in this sample may be carry-over from other donors' samples. The material sequenced was PBMCs. The chain links TRBV28 to TRBJ1-1; 9 bases are a match to TRBD1. The CDR3 sequence: CASSLSGQGFGEAFF. The CDR3 DNA sequence: TGTGCCAGCAGTTTGTCGGGACAGGGCTTTGGTGAAGCTTTCTTT.